The clone carrying this T cell receptor (beta chain) has just a few counts. Its antigen is unknown. A read error is possible here, since a much larger clone lies one base away. This CDR3 region has 13 residues. Germline V gene lookup returns CDR1 MRHNA and CDR2 SNTAGT. The germline V and J ends were trimmed by 3 bases and 3 bases, with 5 bases remaining between them. These data originate in a study of OX40 agonist ivuxolimab in advanced cancers. For the study at large: An anti-OX40 (CD134) antibody with agonistic activity, ivuxolimab, was administered to patients. Patients receiving dose escalation had hepatocellular carcinoma, melanoma, renal cell or head and neck cancer. Enrollees could have had prior anti-PD-1, anti-PD-L1 or anti-CTLA-4 therapy, which around 43% had received.

Regarding the study as a whole: Within 6 weeks, CD4+ and CD8+ blood T cells expanded clonally at 0.1 to 3.0 mg/kg.

This table comes from immunoSEQ multiplex PCR, and its TCRdb copy is limited to in-frame clones, with some not included. The data contain 20,000 to 25,000 clones, around 87% of them singletons. The chain joins TRBV6-4 to TRBJ2-2; D ambiguous. The sample consisted of CD4+ or CD8+ T cells sorted from blood, taken in a trial of the OX40 agonist ivuxolimab. The clonotype was recovered from an adult with an advanced solid tumor such as melanoma, head and neck, liver or kidney cancer. The chain's CDR3 is CASSETDTGELFF. The CDR3 region has the DNA TGTGCCAGCAGTGAAACGGACACCGGGGAGCTGTTTTTT.